The sequence of this T cell receptor (beta chain) was determined in a study of cytomegalovirus exposure and HLA in healthy donors. Both 60 Vbeta primers and 13 Jbeta primers went into the PCR. Here immunoSEQ multiplex PCR was the method, and the copy in TCRdb shows in-frame clones only, minus some. The data contain some 150,000 clones, around 86% of them seen just once; the ten biggest clones take up 2.5% to 3.5%. CDR1 SNHLY and CDR2 FYNNEI come from the germline V gene. Trimming pared 7 bases from V and 9 bases from J, leaving 13 bases between. There are 13 residues in the CDR3. The chain carries TRBV2 and TRBJ1-6; no firm D call. This receptor was identified in a woman aged 25 to 45 in good health and CMV-seronegative. The sample comprised PBMCs. This CDR3 reads CASILTSRSPLHF. In nucleotides, the CDR3 is TGTGCCAGCATTTTGACATCTCGTTCACCCCTCCACTTT.